Below, 10 T cell receptor beta chains from the same sample are listed, as sequenced in a study of Graves' ophthalmopathy and Graves' hyperthyroidism listed by TCRdb under 2018. Sequencing used an Illumina HiSeq 2000. For repertoire sequencing, the TCR beta CDR3 regions were amplified from RNA transcripts. A first-round RT-PCR used HTBI primers with the Qiagen OneStep RT-PCR kit, followed by a second-round multiplex PCR, size selection and purification. TCRdb trimmed the raw reads at Q25, called clones with MiXCR and kept productive beta chains. Duplicate CDR3 protein sequences are folded into a single record with the most common DNA and genes. The sample table holds 450,000 or so distinct CDR3 sequences, of which 14% were seen once. The ten largest clonotypes hold roughly 9.8% of the sample. Sequencing used blood. The receptors shown here come from a woman younger than 45 with Graves' ophthalmopathy. Donor details come from another sample of the same person, matched by shared clones.

V and J are TRBV11-3 and TRBJ1-1; unclear D gene. Germline-derived CDR1 and CDR2 are SGHNT and YENEEA. The CDR3 length is 16 residues. Trimming removed 5 bases from V and 3 bases from J, with 19 bases in between. CDR3: CASSPSFSQKDTEAFF. The DNA for the CDR3 is TGTGCCAGCAGCCCTTCGTTTTCACAGAAGGACACTGAAGCTTTCTTT.

This clonotype showed up many times. The chain couples TRBV19 to TRBJ1-1, with 8 bases identical to TRBD1. J gave up 3 bases and V 5 bases, and 8 bases lay outside the gene matches. The CDR3 covers 15 residues. CDR1 and CDR2 from the germline V gene are LNHDA and SQIVND (reference sequence). The CDR3 DNA reads as TGTGCCAGTAGTCTACGGACAGGGAGGGACACTGAAGCTTTCTTT. This codes for CASSLRTGRDTEAFF. Full variable domain (outside the CDR3, taken from reference TRBV19 and TRBJ1-1): DGGITQSPKYLFRKEGQNVTLSCEQNLNHDAMYWYRQDPGQGLRLIYYSQIVNDFQKGDIAEGYSVSREKKESFPLTVTSAQKNPTAFYLCASSLRTGRDTEAFFGQGTRLTVV.

The sample holds many counts of this clonotype. J is TRBJ2-2 and V is TRBV12-3 or TRBV12-4, with D possibly being TRBD2 (6 bases). This CDR3 comprises 13 residues. Trimming removed 6 bases from V and 8 bases from J, with 13 bases in between. CDR3 in DNA: TGTGCCAGCAGGATGGGGGAGGTGGGGGAGCTGTTTTTT. Its translation is CASRMGEVGELFF.

The table lists this clonotype with many counts. V is TRBV7-2 and J is TRBJ2-7, with D perhaps TRBD2 (5 bases). Germline CDR1 is SGHTA and CDR2 is FQGNSA. V was trimmed by 2 bases and J by 5 bases, leaving 7 bases between them. This CDR3 comprises 12 residues. The CDR3 DNA reads as TGTGCCAGCAGCTTATTCGGGGACGAGCAGTACTTC. Translating it yields CASSLFGDEQYF.

This clonotype was picked up many times. This chain connects TRBV20-1 to TRBJ1-1, with a tentative D call TRBD1 (5 bases). The CDR3 loop spans 13 amino acids. The germline V gene has CDR1 DFQATT and CDR2 SNEGSKA (reference sequence). V lost 4 bases and J 3 bases, leaving 12 bases between the germline ends. The DNA of the CDR3 is TGCAGTGCTAAGGGACCGGGGGACACTGAAGCTTTCTTT. Its translation: CSAKGPGDTEAFF.

This clonotype was found many times. V and J are TRBV12-5 and TRBJ2-7; D gene ambiguous. The germline V and J ends were trimmed by 0 bases and 6 bases, with 9 bases remaining between them. The CDR3 has 13 amino acids. The V gene's germline CDR1 is LGHNT and CDR2 FRNRAP. DNA of the CDR3: TGTGCTAGTGGTTTGGTAATTGGCGCCGAGCAGTACTTC. As protein: CASGLVIGAEQYF.

This clonotype has at least ten counts. The chain has TRBV12-3 or TRBV12-4 and TRBJ1-5; tentative D call: TRBD1 (6 bases). The CDR3 sequence is 12 residues long. The V end lost 3 bases, the J end lost 14 bases, and 14 bases lay between the germline ends. CDR3 in DNA: TGTGCCAGCAGTTTCCACCGGGACATAAAGCATTTT. It is translated as CASSFHRDIKHF.

The sample holds many counts of this clonotype. V is TRBV28 and J is TRBJ2-5; 7 nucleotides agree with TRBD1. V shed 0 bases, J shed 5 bases, and the junction held 18 bases outside the gene matches. Germline V gene lookup returns CDR1 MDHEN and CDR2 SYDVKM. There are 19 residues in the CDR3. CDR3 amino acids: CASSLWDRSQIWGRETQYF. The CDR3 DNA sequence: TGTGCCAGCAGTTTATGGGACAGGTCCCAAATTTGGGGTCGGGAGACCCAGTACTTC.

This clonotype was found many times. The gene calls are TRBV28 and TRBJ2-7, with TRBD1 matching over 7 bases. The CDR3 loop spans 14 amino acids. Germline assignment: CDR1 MDHEN and CDR2 SYDVKM. The ends lost 5 bases at V and 3 bases at J; junction bases unmatched: 7. CDR3 in DNA: TGTGCCAGCAGTGCGACAGGGACGCTCTACGAGCAGTACTTC. Translation: CASSATGTLYEQYF.

This clonotype was counted many times. The rearrangement links TRBV6-5 to TRBJ2-2; 12 bases match TRBD2. V shed 6 bases, J shed 5 bases, and the junction held 7 bases outside the gene matches. This CDR3 has 16 residues. The germline gives CDR1 MNHEY, CDR2 SVGAGI. For the CDR3, the DNA is TGTGCCAGCAGGCCCGGGACTAGCGGGTTAACCGGGGAGCTGTTTTTT. Translated, it gives CASRPGTSGLTGELFF.